These T cell receptor beta chains were read from a single sample in a study of beta chain features in type 1 diabetes. The protocol was immunoSEQ multiplex PCR, while the TCRdb copy is restricted to in-frame clones and leaves out a portion. The table shows more than 300,000 clones, with 7.5% to 9% occurring only once. Sequencing was carried out using central memory CD4+ T cells from blood. The receptors were sampled from a young woman in good health. CDR3s include the opening cysteine and the closing phenylalanine or tryptophan.

V	length	CDR3
TRBV21-1	15	CASPLGASSYNEQFF
TRBV14	12	CASSVQSNEQFF
TRBV5-6	13	CASRTGNVYEQYF
TRBV5-1	13	CASSPSGSYEQYF
TRBV10-2	13	CASSAQGGETQYF
TRBV7-2	14	CASSAFLRTDTQYF
TRBV28	14	CASSLHGQQETQYF
TRBV4-2	15	CASSPRTSETGELFF
TRBV7-9	15	CASSSLAGEGDTQYF
TRBV14	13	CASSPRTGPWAFF
TRBV6-6	12	CASSLTRDRQVF
TRBV4-1	16	CASSQGHATTNEKLFF
TRBV6-6	13	CATNRDPSYEQYF
TRBV7-2	15	CASSPFMGAGNTIYF
TRBV7-2	15	CASSPKTSGSETQYF
TRBV7-2	14	CASSSGRGSYEQYF
TRBV6-6	14	CASRLTAGSGEQFF
TRBV6-6	13	CAVREGSGNTIYF
TRBV2	12	CASTGDYTEAFF
TRBV7-3	15	CASSLTHRPTDTQYF
TRBV20-1	11	CSAKNHNEQFF
TRBV7-6	13	CASSKPNQDTQYF
TRBV7-9	14	CASSFAGGISPLHF
TRBV7-3	16	CASSLMGRGQGETQYF